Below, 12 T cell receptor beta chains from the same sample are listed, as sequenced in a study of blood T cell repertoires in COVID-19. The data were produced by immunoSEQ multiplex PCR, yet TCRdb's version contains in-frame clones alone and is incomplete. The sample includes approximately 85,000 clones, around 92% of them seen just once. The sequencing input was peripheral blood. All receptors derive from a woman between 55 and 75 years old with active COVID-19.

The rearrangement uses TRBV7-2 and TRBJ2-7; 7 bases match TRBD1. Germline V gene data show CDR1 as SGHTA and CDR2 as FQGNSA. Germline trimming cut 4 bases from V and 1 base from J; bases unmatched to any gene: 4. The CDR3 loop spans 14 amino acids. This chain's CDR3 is CASSSQGPSYEQYF. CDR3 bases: TGTGCCAGCAGCTCACAGGGGCCGTCCTACGAGCAGTACTTC.

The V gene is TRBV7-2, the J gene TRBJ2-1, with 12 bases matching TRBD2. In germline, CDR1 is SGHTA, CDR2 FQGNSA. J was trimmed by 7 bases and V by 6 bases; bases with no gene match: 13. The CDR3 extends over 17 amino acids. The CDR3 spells CASRPKRLAGGYNEQFF. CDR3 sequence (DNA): TGTGCCAGCAGACCAAAACGTCTAGCGGGGGGGTATAATGAGCAGTTCTTC.

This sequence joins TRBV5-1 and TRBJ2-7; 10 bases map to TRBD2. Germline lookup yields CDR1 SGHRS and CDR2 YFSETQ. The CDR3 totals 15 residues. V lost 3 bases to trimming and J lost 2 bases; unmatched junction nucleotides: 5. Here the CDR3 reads CASSYSSGSPYEQYF. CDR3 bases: TGCGCCAGCAGCTACTCTAGCGGGAGCCCCTACGAGCAGTACTTC.

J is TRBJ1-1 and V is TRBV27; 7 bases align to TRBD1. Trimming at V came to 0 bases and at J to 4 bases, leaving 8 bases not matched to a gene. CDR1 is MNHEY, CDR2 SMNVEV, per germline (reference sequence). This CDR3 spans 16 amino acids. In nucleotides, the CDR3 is TGTGCCAGCAGTTTATCAGATCCAGGGGGTAGCACTGAAGCTTTCTTT. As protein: CASSLSDPGGSTEAFF.

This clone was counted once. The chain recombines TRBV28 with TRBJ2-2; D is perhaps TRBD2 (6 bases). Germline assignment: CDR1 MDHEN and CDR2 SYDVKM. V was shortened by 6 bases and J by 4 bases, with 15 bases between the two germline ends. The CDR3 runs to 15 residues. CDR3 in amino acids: CASRIGGFRTGELFF. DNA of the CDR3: TGTGCCAGCAGAATTGGGGGGTTTCGCACCGGGGAGCTGTTTTTT.

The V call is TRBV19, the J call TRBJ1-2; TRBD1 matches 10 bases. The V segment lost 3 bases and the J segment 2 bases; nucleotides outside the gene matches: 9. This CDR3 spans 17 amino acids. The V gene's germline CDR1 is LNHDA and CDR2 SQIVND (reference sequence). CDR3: CASSIRPPGQGNYGYTF. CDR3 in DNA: TGTGCCAGTAGTATTCGGCCCCCGGGACAGGGGAACTATGGCTACACCTTC. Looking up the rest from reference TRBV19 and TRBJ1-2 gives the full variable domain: DGGITQSPKYLFRKEGQNVTLSCEQNLNHDAMYWYRQDPGQGLRLIYYSQIVNDFQKGDIAEGYSVSREKKESFPLTVTSAQKNPTAFYLCASSIRPPGQGNYGYTFGSGTRLTVV.

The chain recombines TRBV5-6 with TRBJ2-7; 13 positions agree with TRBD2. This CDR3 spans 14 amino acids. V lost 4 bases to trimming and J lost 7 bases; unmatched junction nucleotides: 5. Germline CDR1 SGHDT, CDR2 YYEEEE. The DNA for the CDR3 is TGTGCCAGCAGCGAAGGACTAGCGGGAGTTGAGCAGTACTTC. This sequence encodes CASSEGLAGVEQYF. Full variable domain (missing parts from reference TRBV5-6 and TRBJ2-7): DAGVTQSPTHLIKTRGQQVTLRCSPKSGHDTVSWYQQALGQGPQFIFQYYEEEERQRGNFPDRFSGHQFPNYSSELNVNALLLGDSALYLCASSEGLAGVEQYFGPGTRLTVT.

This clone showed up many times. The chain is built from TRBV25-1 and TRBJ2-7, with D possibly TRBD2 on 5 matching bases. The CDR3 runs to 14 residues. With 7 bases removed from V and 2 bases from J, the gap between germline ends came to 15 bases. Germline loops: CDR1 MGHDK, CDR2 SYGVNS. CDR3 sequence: CASTREEGAYEQYF. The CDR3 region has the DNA TGTGCCAGCACTCGGGAAGAGGGTGCCTACGAGCAGTACTTC.

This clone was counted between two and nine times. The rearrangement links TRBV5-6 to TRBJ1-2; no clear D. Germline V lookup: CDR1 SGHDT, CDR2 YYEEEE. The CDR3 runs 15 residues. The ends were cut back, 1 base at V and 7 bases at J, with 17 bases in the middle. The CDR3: CASSLFTPRSGGYTF. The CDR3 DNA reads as TGTGCCAGCAGCTTGTTTACGCCGCGGAGTGGTGGCTACACCTTC.

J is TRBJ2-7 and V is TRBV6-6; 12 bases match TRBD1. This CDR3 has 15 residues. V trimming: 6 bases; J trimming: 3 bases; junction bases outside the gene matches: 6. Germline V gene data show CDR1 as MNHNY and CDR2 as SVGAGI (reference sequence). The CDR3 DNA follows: TGTGCCAGCAGCCATCGGGACAGGGGGCTCTACGAGCAGTACTTC. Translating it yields CASSHRDRGLYEQYF.

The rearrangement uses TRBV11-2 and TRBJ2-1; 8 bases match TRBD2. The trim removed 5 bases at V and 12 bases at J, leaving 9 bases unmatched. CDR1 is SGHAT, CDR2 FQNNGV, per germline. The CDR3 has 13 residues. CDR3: CASSQNSGVMQFF. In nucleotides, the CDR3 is TGTGCCAGCAGCCAGAATAGCGGGGTTATGCAGTTCTTC. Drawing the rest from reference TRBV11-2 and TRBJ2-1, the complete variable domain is EAGVAQSPRYKIIEKRQSVAFWCNPISGHATLYWYQQILGQGPKLLIQFQNNGVVDDSQLPKDRFSAERLKGVDSTLKIQPAKLEDSAVYLCASSQNSGVMQFFGPGTRLTVL.

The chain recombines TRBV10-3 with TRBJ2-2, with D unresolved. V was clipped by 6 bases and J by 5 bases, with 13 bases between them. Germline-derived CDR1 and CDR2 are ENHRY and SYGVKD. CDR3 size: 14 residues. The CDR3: CAIRPATETGELFF. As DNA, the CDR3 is TGTGCCATCAGACCTGCTACAGAAACCGGGGAGCTGTTTTTT.